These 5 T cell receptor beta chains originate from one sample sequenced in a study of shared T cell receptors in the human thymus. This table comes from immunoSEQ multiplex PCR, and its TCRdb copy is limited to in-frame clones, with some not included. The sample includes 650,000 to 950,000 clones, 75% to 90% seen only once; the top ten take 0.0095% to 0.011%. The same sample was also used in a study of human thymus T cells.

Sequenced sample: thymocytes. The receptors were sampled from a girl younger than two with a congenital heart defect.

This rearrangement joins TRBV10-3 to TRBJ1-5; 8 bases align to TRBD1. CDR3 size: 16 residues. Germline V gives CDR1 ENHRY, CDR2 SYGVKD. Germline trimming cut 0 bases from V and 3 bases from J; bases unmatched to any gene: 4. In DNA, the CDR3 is TGTGCCATCAGTGAGTCGGGACAGGTCCACAATCAGCCCCAGCATTTT. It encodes CAISESGQVHNQPQHF.

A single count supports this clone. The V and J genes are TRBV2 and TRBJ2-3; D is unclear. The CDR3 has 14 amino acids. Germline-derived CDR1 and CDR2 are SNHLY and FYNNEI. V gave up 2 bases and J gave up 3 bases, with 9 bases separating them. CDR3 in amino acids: CASSEWRKTDTQYF. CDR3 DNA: TGTGCCAGCAGTGAATGGCGGAAAACAGATACGCAGTATTTT.

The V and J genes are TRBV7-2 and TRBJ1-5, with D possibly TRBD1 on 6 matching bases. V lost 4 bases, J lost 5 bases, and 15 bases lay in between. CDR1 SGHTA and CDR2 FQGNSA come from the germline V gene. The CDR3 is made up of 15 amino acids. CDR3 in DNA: TGTGCCAGCAGCTCCGGGGGGGGCCCAGATCAGCCCCAGCATTTT. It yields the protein CASSSGGGPDQPQHF.

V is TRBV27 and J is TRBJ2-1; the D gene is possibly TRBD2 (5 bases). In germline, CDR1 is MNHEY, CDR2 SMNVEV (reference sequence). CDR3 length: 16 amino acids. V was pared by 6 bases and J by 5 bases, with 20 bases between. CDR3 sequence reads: CASSHRLRLHDNEQFF. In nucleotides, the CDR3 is TGTGCCAGCAGCCATCGACTACGCCTTCACGACAATGAGCAGTTCTTC.

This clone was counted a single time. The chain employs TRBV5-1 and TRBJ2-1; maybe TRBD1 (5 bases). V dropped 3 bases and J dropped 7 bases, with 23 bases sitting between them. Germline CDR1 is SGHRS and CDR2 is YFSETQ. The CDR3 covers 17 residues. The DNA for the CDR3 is TGCGCCAGCAGCTACCAAAACGAGGCAGGGTCGACTAATGAGCAGTTCTTC. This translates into CASSYQNEAGSTNEQFF.